The clone carrying this TCR beta chain was observed many times. As yet, its antigen is unknown. The sample belongs to a study of T-cell reconstitution after alpha-beta-depleted transplantation in children. The authors prepared the TCRbeta library with unique molecular identifiers. From the PCR reads, TCRdb called clonotypes with MiXCR, one entry per CDR3 protein. Found here are some 200,000 distinct CDR3 sequences, roughly 6.5% of them singletons; the top ten hold roughly 4.8%. General study results and limits: Newly produced T cells mostly provided counts and TCRbeta diversity after one year, as hyperexpanded clones declined. Expanded graft clones numbering several hundred reportedly gave rise to alpha-beta T cells about two months after transplant.

V lost 0 bases to trimming and J lost 4 bases, with 7 bases between them. Germline loops: CDR1 SGHRS, CDR2 YFSETQ. This CDR3 spans 13 amino acids. This sample comprised PBMCs, obtained before TCRalphabeta/CD19-depleted stem cell transplant. The receptor comes from a girl less than two years old with combined immunodeficiency, due to receive a stem cell transplant. J is TRBJ1-1 and V is TRBV5-1, with D possibly being TRBD1 (5 bases). The DNA for the CDR3 is TGCGCCAGCAGCTTGGGAGGGGCCACTGAAGCTTTCTTT. It specifies CASSLGGATEAFF.